This T cell receptor beta chain came from a study of shared clonotypes between healthy human individuals. Note on this clone: What it binds is not known.

Overall study results and limits: Generation of non-shared clonotypes was less probable than generation of clonotypes shared by all four donors.

The repertoire was sequenced with immunoSEQ multiplex PCR; TCRdb's copy has only in-frame clones and lacks some. Here the sample spans 2 million to 2.5 million clones, approximately 93% being singletons. This TCR came from a man aged 18-30 years in good health. Some clones in this sample may be carry-over from other donors' samples. The sequenced material came from naive CD4+ T cells from PBMCs. Indicated subset: CD45RA+ positively selected.

The CDR3 DNA reads TGTGCCAGCAGCTTAGGGGGCTACGCTGAAGCTTTCTTT. Translated, it gives CASSLGGYAEAFF. The chain employs TRBV11-2 and TRBJ1-1; D possibly corresponds to TRBD1 (5 bases). Germline assignment: CDR1 SGHAT and CDR2 FQNNGV. Trimming left V 1 base short and J 6 bases short, with 9 bases between. The CDR3 runs to 13 residues. The variable domain in full, with the rest retrieved from reference TRBV11-2 and TRBJ1-1, is EAGVAQSPRYKIIEKRQSVAFWCNPISGHATLYWYQQILGQGPKLLIQFQNNGVVDDSQLPKDRFSAERLKGVDSTLKIQPAKLEDSAVYLCASSLGGYAEAFFGQGTRLTVV.